What follows describes a single T cell receptor (beta chain). This entry comes from a study of blood T cell repertoires in COVID-19. Study information: Collection of acute and convalescent COVID-19 samples took place in the United States, Italy and Spain. Nucleic acid was either cDNA or gDNA, and it came from T cells, B-cell-depleted T cells, or PBMCs.

There are 14 residues in the CDR3. Germline CDR1 reads SEHNR; CDR2 reads FQNEAQ (reference sequence). V lost 5 bases and J lost 1, with 8 bases in between. Sequencing used immunoSEQ multiplex PCR; TCRdb keeps in-frame clones, though not all of them. This table holds a few hundred thousand clones, around 81% found once. The source is an older person with COVID-19, enrolled during active disease. The rearrangement links TRBV7-9 to TRBJ2-2, with D perhaps matching TRBD2 (5 bases). The sequenced material came from peripheral blood. Here the CDR3 reads CASSPGGNTGELFF. The CDR3 bases are TGTGCCAGCAGCCCTGGAGGGAACACCGGGGAGCTGTTTTTT.